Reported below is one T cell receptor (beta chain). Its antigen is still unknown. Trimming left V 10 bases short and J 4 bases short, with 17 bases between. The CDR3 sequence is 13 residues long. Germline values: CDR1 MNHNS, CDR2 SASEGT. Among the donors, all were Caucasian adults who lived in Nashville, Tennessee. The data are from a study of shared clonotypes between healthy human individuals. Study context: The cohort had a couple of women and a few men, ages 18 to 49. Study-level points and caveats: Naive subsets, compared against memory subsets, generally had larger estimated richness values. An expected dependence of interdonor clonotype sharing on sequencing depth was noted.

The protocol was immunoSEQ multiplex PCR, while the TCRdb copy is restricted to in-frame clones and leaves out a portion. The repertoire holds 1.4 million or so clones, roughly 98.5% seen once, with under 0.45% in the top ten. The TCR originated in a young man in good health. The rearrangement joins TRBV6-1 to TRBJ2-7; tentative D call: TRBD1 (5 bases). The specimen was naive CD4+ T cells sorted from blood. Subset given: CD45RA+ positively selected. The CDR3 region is CAIPTPDRYEQYF. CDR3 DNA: TGTGCCATTCCAACCCCCGACAGATACGAGCAGTACTTC.